The rows below give T cell receptor beta chains drawn from one sample of a study of CD8 T cells in ankylosing spondylitis. Each CDR3 protein is one row after TCRdb ran MiXCR on the 5' RACE reads. The sample yields some 180,000 distinct CDR3 sequences, about 20% seen once. Material: blood, either unsorted or a sorted T cell fraction (not recorded which). The receptor set was obtained from a male donor aged 10 to 35 with ankylosing spondylitis or in good health (not recorded which). Both conserved end residues are part of each CDR3. The D gene is left open where the match is weak. Some rows mark clone size as missing; the rest say once, few, many or name a class of expanded clone.

abundance | j_gene | d_gene | v_gene | CDR3aa | CDR3nt
many | TRBJ2-2 | . | TRBV21-1 | CASSKRGWGNGELFF | TGTGCCAGCAGCAAGAGGGGGTGGGGGAACGGGGAGCTGTTTTTT
many | TRBJ2-7 | . | TRBV7-9 | CASRKEGGGSYEQYF | TGTGCCAGCAGGAAAGAGGGAGGGGGCTCCTACGAGCAGTACTTC
many | TRBJ2-3 | . | TRBV2 | CASTRVIGTDTQYF | TGTGCCTCCACGAGAGTGATAGGCACAGATACGCAGTATTTT
. | TRBJ2-5 | . | TRBV29-1 | CSGRDSRQETQYF | TGCAGCGGGCGGGACTCCCGGCAAGAGACCCAGTACTTC
. | TRBJ2-7 | TRBD1 | TRBV12-3/TRBV12-4 | CASTLGQGAYEQYF | TGTGCCAGCACCCTAGGACAGGGGGCCTACGAGCAGTACTTC
many | TRBJ1-4 | . | TRBV20-1 | CSARDFRRTARTTNEKLFF | TGCAGTGCTAGAGATTTTCGGAGGACAGCCCGGACCACTAATGAAAAACTGTTTTTT
. | TRBJ2-2 | . | TRBV7-7 | CASSPSGFGLTGELFF | TGTGCCAGCAGCCCCTCGGGGTTCGGTCTCACCGGGGAGCTGTTTTTT
many | TRBJ1-4 | TRBD1 | TRBV7-8 | CASNRGRGRSNEKLFF | TGTGCCAGCAACCGGGGCAGGGGGCGTTCAAATGAAAAACTGTTTTTT
many | TRBJ2-1 | TRBD2 | TRBV7-8 | CASSWGLAGYNEQFF | TGTGCCAGCAGCTGGGGACTAGCGGGCTACAATGAGCAGTTCTTC
many | TRBJ2-1 | TRBD2 | TRBV6-2/TRBV6-3 | CASSYEVLAGGGNEQFF | TGTGCCAGCAGTTATGAAGTACTAGCGGGAGGTGGAAATGAGCAGTTCTTC
many | TRBJ1-2 | . | TRBV25-1 | CASYNGGDYTF | TGTGCCAGTTATAATGGGGGGGACTACACCTTC
. | TRBJ2-3 | TRBD1 | TRBV19 | CASSTGQPTDTQYF | TGTGCCAGTAGTACGGGACAGCCGACAGATACGCAGTATTTT
. | TRBJ1-1 | . | TRBV18 | CASSLGQLVEAFF | TGTGCCAGCTCACTCGGACAACTAGTTGAAGCTTTCTTT
. | TRBJ2-1 | . | TRBV12-3/TRBV12-4 | CASGRDNEQFF | TGTGCCAGCGGACGAGACAATGAGCAGTTCTTC
many | TRBJ2-1 | . | TRBV5-1 | CASSPWGQASNEQFF | TGCGCCAGCAGCCCTTGGGGGCAGGCAAGCAATGAGCAGTTCTTC
many | TRBJ1-1 | TRBD1 | TRBV7-9 | CASRRGGTGMNTEAFF | TGTGCCAGCAGGCGGGGGGGGACAGGCATGAACACTGAAGCTTTCTTT
many | TRBJ2-3 | . | TRBV10-3 | CAISEPTTGSSTDTQYF | TGTGCCATCAGTGAGCCAACAACAGGGAGCAGCACAGATACGCAGTATTTT
. | TRBJ2-6 | . | TRBV5-1 | CASIEGPSGANVLTF | TGCGCCAGTATTGAAGGGCCATCTGGGGCCAACGTCCTGACTTTC
many | TRBJ2-7 | TRBD1 | TRBV29-1 | CSVEGTASYEQYF | TGCAGCGTGGAAGGGACAGCCTCCTACGAGCAGTACTTC
many | TRBJ2-1 | TRBD2 | TRBV20-1 | CSARSGLGLAGSEQFF | TGCAGTGCTAGATCCGGGCTTGGACTAGCGGGCAGTGAGCAGTTCTTC
many | TRBJ1-1 | TRBD1 | TRBV7-9 | CASSGVGRGHTEAFF | TGTGCCAGCAGCGGCGTCGGAAGGGGGCACACTGAAGCTTTCTTT
many | TRBJ2-3 | TRBD2 | TRBV20-1 | CSATGTSQTDTQYF | TGCAGTGCTACGGGGACTAGCCAGACAGATACGCAGTATTTT
many | TRBJ2-1 | TRBD2 | TRBV2 | CASRASGGVYNEQFF | TGTGCCAGCAGGGCTAGCGGGGGGGTATACAATGAGCAGTTCTTC
many | TRBJ1-5 | TRBD1 | TRBV2 | CASRKRTGGFEPQHF | TGTGCCAGCAGAAAAAGGACAGGGGGGTTTGAGCCCCAGCATTTT
. | TRBJ2-1 | . | TRBV4-1 | CASSQEAAYNEQFF | TGCGCCAGCAGCCAAGAGGCAGCCTACAATGAGCAGTTCTTC
many | TRBJ2-7 | TRBD2 | TRBV7-8 | CASSSYSGSEQYF | TGTGCCAGCAGCTCATATAGCGGGAGCGAGCAGTACTTC
many | TRBJ1-1 | TRBD1 | TRBV6-1 | CASSYEQGGRTEAFF | TGTGCCAGCAGTTACGAACAGGGGGGGAGAACTGAAGCTTTCTTT
many | TRBJ2-3 | TRBD2 | TRBV9 | CASSPMREGSTDTQYF | TGTGCCAGCAGCCCCATGCGGGAGGGAAGCACAGATACGCAGTATTTT
many | TRBJ2-7 | . | TRBV28 | CASSPGADSYEQYF | TGTGCCAGCAGCCCAGGGGCGGACTCCTACGAGCAGTACTTC
many | TRBJ1-5 | . | TRBV15 | CATSRDRAQPQHF | TGTGCCACCAGCAGAGACAGGGCTCAGCCCCAGCATTTT
many | TRBJ1-2 | TRBD1 | TRBV5-1 | CASRSSGTGPYGYTF | TGCGCCAGCAGATCGTCCGGGACAGGGCCCTATGGCTACACCTTC
many | TRBJ2-1 | . | TRBV11-2 | CASSLGWEQFF | TGTGCCAGCAGCCTCGGCTGGGAGCAGTTCTTC
few | TRBJ1-1 | . | TRBV12-3/TRBV12-4 | CASSWEAGEAFF | TGTGCCAGCAGTTGGGAGGCGGGTGAAGCTTTCTTT
many | TRBJ1-2 | . | TRBV20-1 | CSATSLDYGYTF | TGCAGTGCTACCAGCTTAGATTATGGCTACACCTTC
many | TRBJ2-5 | TRBD2 | TRBV20-1 | CSARSLAGVGETQYF | TGCAGTGCTAGAAGTCTAGCGGGAGTCGGTGAGACCCAGTACTTC
many | TRBJ2-1 | TRBD2 | TRBV20-1 | CSATKAGEYNEQFF | TGCAGTGCAACCAAAGCGGGAGAATACAATGAGCAGTTCTTC
many | TRBJ2-7 | . | TRBV5-1 | CASSPESPYEQYF | TGCGCCAGTTCGCCAGAGAGTCCCTACGAGCAGTACTTC
many | TRBJ2-3 | . | TRBV5-1 | CASSLAEGTAYTDTQYF | TGCGCCAGCAGCTTGGCTGAAGGGACCGCTTACACAGATACGCAGTATTTT
. | TRBJ2-1 | . | TRBV7-6 | CASSLLFGGTDNEQFF | TGTGCCAGCAGCTTATTGTTTGGGGGGACAGACAATGAGCAGTTCTTC
many | TRBJ2-1 | . | TRBV12-3/TRBV12-4 | CASRPRGGVTPNEQFF | TGTGCCAGCAGACCCAGAGGAGGGGTTACTCCCAATGAGCAGTTCTTC
many | TRBJ2-3 | TRBD2 | TRBV20-1 | CSASPAGLTDTQYF | TGCAGTGCTAGTCCAGCGGGACTCACAGATACGCAGTATTTT
. | TRBJ1-4 | TRBD1 | TRBV18 | CASSQTGGVATNEKLFF | TGTGCCAGCTCCCAAACAGGGGGCGTAGCAACTAATGAAAAACTGTTTTTT
many | TRBJ2-5 | . | TRBV9 | CASSVDETQYF | TGTGCCAGCAGCGTAGATGAGACCCAGTACTTC
many | TRBJ1-1 | . | TRBV5-1 | CASSLWGDTEAFF | TGCGCCAGCAGCTTGTGGGGGGACACTGAAGCTTTCTTT
many | TRBJ2-3 | . | TRBV6-6 | CATQEGSTDTQYF | TGTGCCACCCAAGAGGGGTCCACAGATACGCAGTATTTT